This TCR beta chain was captured by sequencing in a study of cytomegalovirus exposure and HLA in healthy donors. General observations from the study: In most subjects, TCR beta sequences reportedly gave accurate predictions of HLA-A and HLA-B alleles. A prior analysis recorded that most TCR beta V segments were productive about 87% or about 30% of the time. The classifier, whose performance was assessed in both the original and validation cohorts, reportedly diagnosed cytomegalovirus status with high specificity and sensitivity.

60 Vbeta and 13 Jbeta primers were used in PCR. Assay: immunoSEQ multiplex PCR; the TCRdb copy retains only in-frame clones and omits some. This table has 40,000 to 45,000 clones, 51% appearing once. This clone was seen a few times. What it binds is not known. The CDR3 loop spans 14 amino acids. The ends were cut back, 4 bases at V and 8 bases at J, with 17 bases in the middle. Germline V gene data show CDR1 as GTSNPN and CDR2 as SVGIG (reference sequence). Sequenced sample: PBMCs. This clonotype was obtained from a man in his fifties or sixties in good health and CMV-seronegative. V usage is TRBV30 and J usage is TRBJ2-2, with D maybe TRBD2 (6 bases). The CDR3 spells CAWNGLGLPGELFF. The CDR3 nucleotides are TGTGCCTGGAATGGCCTGGGACTCCCAGGGGAGCTGTTTTTT.